These 26 T cell receptor beta chains share one sample of origin, sequenced in a study of T cells after yellow fever vaccination. TCRdb called the 5' RACE reads again in MiXCR, with one record for every CDR3 protein. The data hold roughly 56,000 distinct CDR3 sequences, with about 5.6% observed a single time. The source material was PBMCs, either bulk or a sorted T-cell subset (CD4+, CD8+, memory, or dextramer-sorted; not recorded which), sampled on the day of the yellow fever booster vaccination. The source of these receptors is a man younger than 35 who received the YFV17D yellow fever vaccine.

This clonotype came up a few times. This chain links TRBV10-3 with TRBJ2-2; D is perhaps TRBD2 (6 bases). The CDR3 is 12 residues long. The V and J ends lost 10 bases and 5 bases respectively, with 11 bases between them. Germline V CDR1 and CDR2: ENHRY, SYGVKD. CDR3 sequence reads: CATYGGTGELFF. In DNA, the CDR3 is TGTGCCACCTACGGGGGAACCGGGGAGCTGTTTTTT.

This clonotype was counted between two and nine times. The rearrangement joins TRBV4-1 to TRBJ1-4, with D perhaps TRBD1 (6 bases). V shed 2 bases and J shed 7 bases, with 17 bases lying between them. The CDR3 covers 16 residues. Germline V gene lookup returns CDR1 MGHRA and CDR2 YSYEKL. CDR3 sequence: CASSQLQGSPSEKLFF. DNA for the CDR3: TGCGCCAGCAGCCAACTACAGGGATCCCCTAGTGAAAAACTGTTTTTT.

The rearrangement joins TRBV5-1 to TRBJ2-1; D unresolved. Germline CDR1 and CDR2: SGHRS and YFSETQ. The V and J ends lost 0 bases and 8 bases respectively, with 12 bases between them. The CDR3 spans 14 residues. Written as DNA, the CDR3 is TGCGCCAGCAGCTTGGCCCAAAGCGCGGATGAGCAGTTCTTC. This codes for CASSLAQSADEQFF.

This clonotype was seen repeatedly, ten times or more. The chain is built from TRBV5-1 and TRBJ1-6, with 7 bases aligning to TRBD1. V lost 6 bases, J lost 6 bases, and 9 bases stayed unmatched. Germline lookup yields CDR1 SGHRS and CDR2 YFSETQ. The CDR3 is 15 amino acids. CDR3: CASTRGAGVNSPLHF. The CDR3 nucleotides are TGCGCCAGCACCAGGGGGGCAGGGGTTAATTCACCCCTCCACTTT.

This clonotype showed up many times. The junction departs from the called germline gene at one end, perhaps through a read error. The chain employs TRBV5-1 and TRBJ2-1; 9 bases match TRBD1. The CDR3 totals 16 residues. The germline V gene encodes CDR1 SGHRS and CDR2 YFSETQ. CDR3 in amino acids: CASSSTGTGIYNEHFF. CDR3 DNA sequence: TGCGCCAGCAGCTCAACCGGGACAGGGATCTACAATGAGCATTTCTTC.

This clonotype was seen more than once but under ten times. The V gene is TRBV5-6, the J gene TRBJ1-1; TRBD1 matches at 9 bases. Germline CDR1 SGHDT, CDR2 YYEEEE. The CDR3 is 13 residues long. The trim removed 2 bases at V and 6 bases at J, leaving 2 bases unmatched. CDR3 sequence reads: CASSFGQGPEAFF. CDR3 DNA: TGTGCCAGCAGCTTCGGACAGGGGCCTGAAGCTTTCTTT. The full variable domain, completed using reference TRBV5-6 and TRBJ1-1, is DAGVTQSPTHLIKTRGQQVTLRCSPKSGHDTVSWYQQALGQGPQFIFQYYEEEERQRGNFPDRFSGHQFPNYSSELNVNALLLGDSALYLCASSFGQGPEAFFGQGTRLTVV.

This clonotype turned up a few times. The rearrangement uses TRBV5-1 and TRBJ2-3; 7 nucleotides match TRBD2. The CDR3 contains 16 residues. Germline V gives CDR1 SGHRS, CDR2 YFSETQ. V trimming: 0 bases; J trimming: 5 bases; junction bases outside the gene matches: 9. The CDR3 is CASSLGGGGAEDTQYF. CDR3 nucleotides: TGCGCCAGCAGCTTGGGTGGCGGGGGAGCGGAAGATACGCAGTATTTT.

In this sample, this clonotype turned up many times. V is TRBV4-1 and J is TRBJ1-5, with 8 positions matching TRBD1. J lost 7 bases, V lost 6 bases, and 8 bases had no gene match. Germline V lookup: CDR1 MGHRA, CDR2 YSYEKL. The CDR3 contains 14 residues. The CDR3 DNA follows: TGCGCCAGCAGTATAACAGGGGGACGACAGCCCCAGCATTTT. It yields the protein CASSITGGRQPQHF.

This clonotype was seen at least ten times. The rearrangement uses TRBV29-1 and TRBJ2-1; D possibly corresponds to TRBD2 (6 bases). Germline CDR1 is SQVTM and CDR2 is ANQGSEA. The CDR3 totals 14 residues. Trimming took 4 bases from V and 4 from J, leaving 14 bases between them. In nucleotides, the CDR3 is TGCAGCGTTGCAGGCGGGGACTTTTACAATGAGCAGTTCTTC. It codes for CSVAGGDFYNEQFF.

The CDR3, as DNA: TGTGCCAGCACTCACAGGGGTCCCACTAGCACAGATACGCAGTATTTT. Its translation is CASTHRGPTSTDTQYF. The gene calls are TRBV27 and TRBJ2-3; 7 positions agree with TRBD1. Germline values: CDR1 MNHEY, CDR2 SMNVEV (reference sequence). CDR3 length: 16 amino acids. The trim removed 7 bases at V and 0 bases at J, leaving 10 bases unmatched.

This clonotype was counted only a few times. V is TRBV11-2 and J is TRBJ2-2; D possibly corresponds to TRBD2 (5 bases). The CDR3 is 15 residues long. Germline loops: CDR1 SGHAT, CDR2 FQNNGV. With 5 bases removed from V and 7 bases from J, the gap between germline ends came to 17 bases. The CDR3 region has the DNA TGTGCCAGCAGCCCCTCGGGAAGGTTCGGCGGGGAGCTGTTTTTT. Translated, it gives CASSPSGRFGGELFF.

This clonotype was counted ten times or more. The V gene is TRBV27, the J gene TRBJ1-5; 10 bases map to TRBD1. The J segment lost 5 bases and the V segment lost 8 bases, leaving 3 bases of the junction unmatched. CDR1 and CDR2 from the germline V gene are MNHEY and SMNVEV (reference sequence). This CDR3 comprises 13 residues. This CDR3 is CASRTGGDQPQHF. The CDR3 coding sequence is TGTGCCAGCCGGACAGGGGGAGATCAGCCCCAGCATTTT.

The chain recombines TRBV6-2 or TRBV6-3 with TRBJ2-1, with TRBD2 identical over 13 bases. Germline loops: CDR1 MNHEY, CDR2 SVGEGT. V lost 4 bases and J lost 2; bases outside the gene matches: 5. The CDR3 has 17 amino acids. The CDR3 DNA is TGTGCCAGCAGTTGGGGACTAGCGGGGCCCCCCTACAATGAGCAGTTCTTC. It specifies CASSWGLAGPPYNEQFF.

This clonotype appeared a few times. V and J are TRBV4-1 and TRBJ1-1; 11 bases fit TRBD1. The V gene's germline CDR1 is MGHRA and CDR2 YSYEKL. The CDR3 is 15 residues long. V lost 4 bases, J lost 2 bases, and 3 bases stayed unmatched. DNA for the CDR3: TGCGCCAGCAGCCGGACAGGGGGCATAAACACTGAAGCTTTCTTT. It translates to CASSRTGGINTEAFF.

The genes are TRBV20-1 and TRBJ1-6; D is unresolved. V was trimmed by 1 base and J by 7 bases, leaving 17 bases between them. Germline assignment: CDR1 DFQATT and CDR2 SNEGSKA (reference sequence). The length of the CDR3 is 16 residues. Written as DNA, the CDR3 is TGCAGTGCTAGAGCTCCTCAGTCGTTGGGAAATTCACCCCTCCACTTT. Amino acid sequence: CSARAPQSLGNSPLHF.

This clonotype showed up many times. This rearrangement joins TRBV18 to TRBJ2-7; tentatively, D is TRBD1 (6 bases). CDR1 is KGHSH, CDR2 LQKENI, per germline. CDR3 length: 14 amino acids. The V gene lost 3 bases and the J gene lost 2 bases, with 11 bases spanning the gap. The CDR3 region is CASSPRGQTYEQYV. CDR3 sequence (DNA): TGTGCCAGCTCACCCAGAGGACAGACCTACGAGCAGTACGTC.

V gene TRBV5-6 combines with J gene TRBJ2-3; D not resolved. V was clipped by 7 bases and J by 4 bases, with 19 bases between them. The CDR3 totals 15 residues. In germline, CDR1 is SGHDT, CDR2 YYEEEE. The CDR3 sequence is CASRARLGTADTQYF. CDR3 in DNA: TGTGCCAGCCGCGCTAGACTGGGAACCGCAGATACGCAGTATTTT. Full variable domain (rest looked up from reference TRBV5-6 and TRBJ2-3): DAGVTQSPTHLIKTRGQQVTLRCSPKSGHDTVSWYQQALGQGPQFIFQYYEEEERQRGNFPDRFSGHQFPNYSSELNVNALLLGDSALYLCASRARLGTADTQYFGPGTRLTVL.

This clonotype was counted at least ten times. The chain is built from TRBV6-6 and TRBJ2-7, with unresolved D. The V gene lost 2 bases and the J gene lost 6 bases, with 8 bases spanning the gap. The V gene's germline CDR1 is MNHNY and CDR2 SVGAGI (reference sequence). The CDR3 consists of 12 residues. The CDR3 DNA follows: TGTGCCAGCAGTTACGGGCATTCCGAGCAGTACGTC. This gives the protein CASSYGHSEQYV.

This clonotype was observed at least ten times. This chain connects TRBV29-1 to TRBJ1-2, with TRBD1 matching 9 bases. The germline V gene has CDR1 SQVTM and CDR2 ANQGSEA. Germline trimming cut 4 bases from V and 4 bases from J; bases unmatched to any gene: 10. The CDR3 consists of 15 residues. Written as DNA, the CDR3 is TGCAGCGTTGTAGGGACAGGGTCCCTCAGCTATGGCTACACCTTC. Protein sequence: CSVVGTGSLSYGYTF. Using reference TRBV29-1 and TRBJ1-2 for the parts outside the CDR3, the full variable domain is SAVISQKPSRDICQRGTSLTIQCQVDSQVTMMFWYRQQPGQSLTLIATANQGSEATYESGFVIDKFPISRPNLTFSTLTVSNMSPEDSSIYLCSVVGTGSLSYGYTFGSGTRLTVV.

The sample holds a few counts of this clonotype. The rearrangement joins TRBV7-9 to TRBJ2-6, with no clear D. From germline, CDR1 is SEHNR and CDR2 FQNEAQ (reference sequence). The ends were cut back, 7 bases at V and 2 bases at J, with 15 bases in the middle. CDR3 length equals 16 residues. CDR3 DNA sequence: TGTGCCAGCACCCCCGGGCCATACGCTGGGGCCAACGTCCTGACTTTC. Translation gives CASTPGPYAGANVLTF.

The rearrangement uses TRBV12-3 or TRBV12-4 and TRBJ1-4; D might be TRBD1 (5 bases). V was cut by 6 bases and J by 8 bases, with 7 bases left in between. This CDR3 has 11 residues. CDR3 protein: CASSPGEKLFF. For the CDR3, the DNA is TGTGCCAGCAGCCCAGGGGAAAAACTGTTTTTT.

This clonotype was found many times. The rearrangement links TRBV12-3 or TRBV12-4 to TRBJ2-1, with 11 bases aligning to TRBD2. V dropped 5 bases and J dropped 4; count of bases not matched to a gene: 4. This CDR3 is built from 15 residues. The CDR3 protein is CASSPRLAGYNEQFF. DNA of the CDR3: TGTGCCAGCAGTCCGAGACTAGCGGGGTACAATGAGCAGTTCTTC.

This clonotype was seen more than once but under ten times. V is TRBV28 and J is TRBJ2-3; the D gene is possibly TRBD2 (5 bases). V dropped 5 bases and J dropped 2 bases, with 11 bases sitting between them. In germline, CDR1 is MDHEN, CDR2 SYDVKM. The CDR3 covers 14 residues. This CDR3 reads CASSPDSTTDTQYF. The CDR3 bases are TGTGCCAGCAGTCCGGACTCGACCACAGATACGCAGTATTTT.

The gene calls are TRBV6-5 and TRBJ2-2, with a weak D call TRBD2 (6 bases). The CDR3 spans 15 residues. Germline CDR1 MNHEY, CDR2 SVGAGI. Trimming stripped 6 bases from V and 4 bases from J, with 15 bases between. CDR3 amino acids: CASRNRRGLTGELFF. The CDR3 DNA sequence: TGTGCCAGCAGGAACAGGAGGGGCCTCACCGGGGAGCTGTTTTTT.

The J gene is TRBJ2-2, the V gene TRBV19, with D tentatively TRBD1 or TRBD2 (5 bases each). Germline CDR1 and CDR2: LNHDA and SQIVND (reference sequence). The CDR3 extends over 16 amino acids. V gave up 6 bases and J gave up 5 bases, with 19 bases separating them. CDR3 loop: CASSPRGLDWTGELFF. In nucleotides, the CDR3 is TGTGCCAGTAGCCCGAGGGGCCTAGATTGGACCGGGGAGCTGTTTTTT.

This clonotype was seen many times. This chain joins TRBV7-2 and TRBJ1-2; 7 bases map to TRBD1. The germline gives CDR1 SGHTA, CDR2 FQGNSA. The CDR3 contains 14 residues. V shed 2 bases and J 4 bases; nucleotides not matched to a gene: 4. The CDR3 DNA is TGTGCCAGCAGCTTAATGGGACAGCCCTATGGCTACACCTTC. Its protein is CASSLMGQPYGYTF.